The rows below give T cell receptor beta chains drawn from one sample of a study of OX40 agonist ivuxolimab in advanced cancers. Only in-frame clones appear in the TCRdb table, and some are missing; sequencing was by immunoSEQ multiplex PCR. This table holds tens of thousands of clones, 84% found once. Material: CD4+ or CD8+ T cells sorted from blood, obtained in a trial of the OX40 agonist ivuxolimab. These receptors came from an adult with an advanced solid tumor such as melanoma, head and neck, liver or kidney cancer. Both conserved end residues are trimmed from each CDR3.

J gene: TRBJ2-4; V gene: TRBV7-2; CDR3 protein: ASSLFPGGVTKNIQY
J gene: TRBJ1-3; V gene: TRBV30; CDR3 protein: AWSVRRMAGNTIY
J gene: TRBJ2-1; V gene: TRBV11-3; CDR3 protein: ASSQRTGIYNEQF
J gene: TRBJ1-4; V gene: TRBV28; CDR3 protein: ASSLLGSNEKLF
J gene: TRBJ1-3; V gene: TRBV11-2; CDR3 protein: ASSPTRRGGLSSGNTIY
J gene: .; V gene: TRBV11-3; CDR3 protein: ASSPGVAGFSNEQF
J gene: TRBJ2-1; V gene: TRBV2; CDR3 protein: ASSEGRVGLNEQF
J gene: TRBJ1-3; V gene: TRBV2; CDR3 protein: ASSSGRNSGNTIY
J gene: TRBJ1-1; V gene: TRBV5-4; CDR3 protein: ASSTSDRGPEAF
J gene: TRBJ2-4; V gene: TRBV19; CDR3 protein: ASSTTFIGGRYIQY
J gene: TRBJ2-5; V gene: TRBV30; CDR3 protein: AWRGGQVPQETQY
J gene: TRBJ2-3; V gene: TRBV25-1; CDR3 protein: ASSESRGGRTDTQY
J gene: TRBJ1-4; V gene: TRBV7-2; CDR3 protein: ASSRPDSNEKLF
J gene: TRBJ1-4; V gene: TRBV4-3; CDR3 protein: ASSRARGEKLF
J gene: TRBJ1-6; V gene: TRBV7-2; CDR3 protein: ASSLGGSGNSPLH
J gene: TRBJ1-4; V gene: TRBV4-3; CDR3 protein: ASSQDKGIFEKLF
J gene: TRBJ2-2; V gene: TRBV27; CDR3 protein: ASSFHGTANTGELF
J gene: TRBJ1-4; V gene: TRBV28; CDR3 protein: ASSSPSGRGEKLF
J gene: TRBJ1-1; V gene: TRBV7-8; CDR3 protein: ASSPNHDRANTEAF
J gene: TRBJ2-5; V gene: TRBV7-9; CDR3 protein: ASSRTGLTQY
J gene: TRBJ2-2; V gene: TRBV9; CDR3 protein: ASSHSGSYTGELF
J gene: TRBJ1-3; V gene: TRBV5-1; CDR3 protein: ASSFGSGVSSGNTIY
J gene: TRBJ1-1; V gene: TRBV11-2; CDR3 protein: ASSLDKGSTAF
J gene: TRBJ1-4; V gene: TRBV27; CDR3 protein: ASSTYGVTGTGEKLF